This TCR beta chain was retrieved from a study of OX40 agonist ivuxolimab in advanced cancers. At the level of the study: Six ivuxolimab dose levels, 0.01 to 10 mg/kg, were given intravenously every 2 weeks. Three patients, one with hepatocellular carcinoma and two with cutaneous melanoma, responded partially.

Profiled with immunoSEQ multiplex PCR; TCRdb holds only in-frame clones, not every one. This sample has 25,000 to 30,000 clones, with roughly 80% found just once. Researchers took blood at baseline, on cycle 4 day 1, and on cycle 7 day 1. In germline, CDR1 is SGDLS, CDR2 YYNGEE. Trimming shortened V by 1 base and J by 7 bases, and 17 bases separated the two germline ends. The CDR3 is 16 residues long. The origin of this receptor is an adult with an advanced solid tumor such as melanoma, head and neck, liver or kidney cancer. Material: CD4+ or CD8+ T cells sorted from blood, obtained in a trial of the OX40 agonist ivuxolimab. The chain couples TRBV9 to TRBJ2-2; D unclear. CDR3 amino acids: CASSVWVAMSFGELFF. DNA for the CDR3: TGTGCCAGCAGCGTATGGGTGGCCATGAGTTTCGGGGAGCTGTTTTTT.